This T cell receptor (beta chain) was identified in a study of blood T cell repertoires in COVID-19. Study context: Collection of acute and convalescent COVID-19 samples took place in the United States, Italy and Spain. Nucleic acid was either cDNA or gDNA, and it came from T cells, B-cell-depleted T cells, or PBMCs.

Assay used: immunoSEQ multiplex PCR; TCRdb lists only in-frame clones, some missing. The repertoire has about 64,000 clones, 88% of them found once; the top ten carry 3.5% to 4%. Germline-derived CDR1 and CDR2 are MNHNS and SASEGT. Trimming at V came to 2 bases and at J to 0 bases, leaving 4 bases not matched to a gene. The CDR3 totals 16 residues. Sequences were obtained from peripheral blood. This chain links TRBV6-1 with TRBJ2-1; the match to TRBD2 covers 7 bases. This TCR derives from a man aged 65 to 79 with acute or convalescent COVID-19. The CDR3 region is CASSEWGRDSYNEQFF. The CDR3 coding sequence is TGTGCCAGCAGTGAATGGGGGAGGGACTCCTACAATGAGCAGTTCTTC.